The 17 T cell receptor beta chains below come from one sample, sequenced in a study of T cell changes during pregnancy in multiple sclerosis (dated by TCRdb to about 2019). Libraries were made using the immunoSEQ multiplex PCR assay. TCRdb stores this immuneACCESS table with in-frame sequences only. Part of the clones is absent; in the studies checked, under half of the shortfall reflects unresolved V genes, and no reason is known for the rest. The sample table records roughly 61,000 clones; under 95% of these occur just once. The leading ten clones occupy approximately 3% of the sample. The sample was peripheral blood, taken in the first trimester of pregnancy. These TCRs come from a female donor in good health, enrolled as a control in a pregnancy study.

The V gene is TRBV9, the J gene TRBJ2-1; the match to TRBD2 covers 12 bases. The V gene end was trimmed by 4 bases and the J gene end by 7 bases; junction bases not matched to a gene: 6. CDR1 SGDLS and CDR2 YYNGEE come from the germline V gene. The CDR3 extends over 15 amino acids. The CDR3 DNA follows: TGTGCCAGCAGCTTGCCTAGCGGGGGGGGAAATGAGCAGTTCTTC. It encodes CASSLPSGGGNEQFF. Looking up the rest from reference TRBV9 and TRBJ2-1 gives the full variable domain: DSGVTQTPKHLITATGQRVTLRCSPRSGDLSVYWYQQSLDQGLQFLIQYYNGEERAKGNILERFSAQQFPDLHSELNLSSLELGDSALYFCASSLPSGGGNEQFFGPGTRLTVL.

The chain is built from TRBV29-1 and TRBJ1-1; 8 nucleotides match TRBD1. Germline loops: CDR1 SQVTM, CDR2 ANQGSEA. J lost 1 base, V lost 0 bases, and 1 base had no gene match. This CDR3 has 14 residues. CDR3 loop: CSVEDGQGNTEAFF. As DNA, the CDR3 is TGCAGCGTTGAAGATGGACAGGGGAACACTGAAGCTTTCTTT.

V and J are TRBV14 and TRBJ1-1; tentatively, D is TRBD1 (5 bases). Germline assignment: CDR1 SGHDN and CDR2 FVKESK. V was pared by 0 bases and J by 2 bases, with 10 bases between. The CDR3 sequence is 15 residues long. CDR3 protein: CASSQDPGHNTEAFF. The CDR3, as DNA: TGTGCCAGCAGCCAAGATCCCGGACACAACACTGAAGCTTTCTTT.

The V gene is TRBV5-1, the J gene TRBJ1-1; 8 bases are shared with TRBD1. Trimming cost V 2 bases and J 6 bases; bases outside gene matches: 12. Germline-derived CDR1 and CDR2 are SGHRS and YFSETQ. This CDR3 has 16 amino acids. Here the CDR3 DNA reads TGCGCCAGCAGCTTCCTTACGGGACAGGAGGGCTCTGAAGCTTTCTTT. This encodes CASSFLTGQEGSEAFF.

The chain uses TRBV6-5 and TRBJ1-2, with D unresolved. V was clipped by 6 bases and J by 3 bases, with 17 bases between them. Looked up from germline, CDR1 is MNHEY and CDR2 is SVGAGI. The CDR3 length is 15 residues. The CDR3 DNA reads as TGTGCCAGCAGCCAAGCCCCCGGTGGGCACTATGGCTACACCTTC. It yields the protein CASSQAPGGHYGYTF.

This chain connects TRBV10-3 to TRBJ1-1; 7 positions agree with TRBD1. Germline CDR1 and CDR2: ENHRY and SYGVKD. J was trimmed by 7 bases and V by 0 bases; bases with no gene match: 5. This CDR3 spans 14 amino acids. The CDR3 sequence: CAISESRGQSEAFF. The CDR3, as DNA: TGTGCCATCAGTGAGTCTAGGGGGCAAAGTGAAGCTTTCTTT.

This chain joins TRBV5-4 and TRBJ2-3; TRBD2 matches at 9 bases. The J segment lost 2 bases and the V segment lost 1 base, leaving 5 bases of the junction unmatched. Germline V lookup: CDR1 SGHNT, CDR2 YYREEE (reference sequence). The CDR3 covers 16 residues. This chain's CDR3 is CASSLRLAGNTDTQYF. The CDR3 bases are TGTGCCAGCAGCTTGCGGCTAGCGGGGAACACAGATACGCAGTATTTT.

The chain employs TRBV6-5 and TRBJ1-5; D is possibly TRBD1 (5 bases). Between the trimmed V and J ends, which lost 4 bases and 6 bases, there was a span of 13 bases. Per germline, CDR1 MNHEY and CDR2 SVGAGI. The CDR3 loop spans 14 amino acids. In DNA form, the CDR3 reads TGTGCCAGCAGTTCCTATGGGGGAGGTCAGCCCCAGCATTTT. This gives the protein CASSSYGGGQPQHF.

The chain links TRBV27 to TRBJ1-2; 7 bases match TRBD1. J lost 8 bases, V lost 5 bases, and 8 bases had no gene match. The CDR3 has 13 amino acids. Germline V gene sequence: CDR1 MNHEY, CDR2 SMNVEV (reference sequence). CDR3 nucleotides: TGTGCCAGCAGTCATCGACAGGGAGGAGGCTACACCTTC. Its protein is CASSHRQGGGYTF.

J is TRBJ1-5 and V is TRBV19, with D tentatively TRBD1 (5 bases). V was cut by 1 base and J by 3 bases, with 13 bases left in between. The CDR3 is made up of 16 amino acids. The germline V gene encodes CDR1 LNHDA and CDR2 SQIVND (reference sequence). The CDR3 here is CASSIVGRGVNQPQHF. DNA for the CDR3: TGTGCCAGTAGTATAGTTGGGAGGGGAGTCAATCAGCCCCAGCATTTT.

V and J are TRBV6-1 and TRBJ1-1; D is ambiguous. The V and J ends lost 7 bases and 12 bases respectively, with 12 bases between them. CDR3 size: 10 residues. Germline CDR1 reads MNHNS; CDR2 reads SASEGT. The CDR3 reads CASTSFQTFF. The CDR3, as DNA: TGTGCCAGCACGAGCTTCCAAACTTTCTTT.

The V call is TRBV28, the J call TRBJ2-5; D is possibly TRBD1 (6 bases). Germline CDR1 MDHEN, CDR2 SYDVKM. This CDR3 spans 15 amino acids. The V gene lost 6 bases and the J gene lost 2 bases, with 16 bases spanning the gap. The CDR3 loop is CASSYRTVNQETQYF. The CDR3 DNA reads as TGTGCCAGCAGCTATAGGACAGTTAATCAAGAGACCCAGTACTTC.

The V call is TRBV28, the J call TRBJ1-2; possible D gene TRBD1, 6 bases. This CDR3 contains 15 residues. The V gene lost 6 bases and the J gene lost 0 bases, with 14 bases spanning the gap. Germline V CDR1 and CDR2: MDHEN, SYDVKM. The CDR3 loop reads CASRHTGISNYGYTF. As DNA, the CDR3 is TGTGCCAGCAGACATACAGGGATTTCTAACTATGGCTACACCTTC.

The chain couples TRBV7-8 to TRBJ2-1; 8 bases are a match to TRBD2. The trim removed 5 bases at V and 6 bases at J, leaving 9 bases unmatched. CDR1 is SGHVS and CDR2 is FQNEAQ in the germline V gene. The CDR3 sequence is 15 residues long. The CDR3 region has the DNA TGTGCCAGCAGCCACCCCAGCGGGAGTGGCAATGAGCAGTTCTTC. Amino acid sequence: CASSHPSGSGNEQFF. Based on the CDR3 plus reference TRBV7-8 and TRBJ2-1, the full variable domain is GAGVSQSPRYKVAKRGQDVALRCDPISGHVSLFWYQQALGQGPEFLTYFQNEAQLDKSGLPSDRFFAERPEGSVSTLKIQRTQQEDSAVYLCASSHPSGSGNEQFFGPGTRLTVL.

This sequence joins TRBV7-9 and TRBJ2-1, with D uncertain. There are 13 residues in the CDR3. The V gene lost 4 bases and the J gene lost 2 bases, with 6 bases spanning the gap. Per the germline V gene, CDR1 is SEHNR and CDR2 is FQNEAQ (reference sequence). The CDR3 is CASSSSTYNEQFF. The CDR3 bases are TGTGCCAGCAGCTCTTCTACCTACAATGAGCAGTTCTTC.

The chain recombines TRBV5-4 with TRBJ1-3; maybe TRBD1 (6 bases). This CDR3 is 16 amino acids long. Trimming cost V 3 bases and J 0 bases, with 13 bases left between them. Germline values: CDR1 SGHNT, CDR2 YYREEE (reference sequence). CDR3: CASSSGQYASGNTIYF. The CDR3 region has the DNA TGTGCCAGCAGCTCTGGACAGTATGCCTCTGGAAACACCATATATTTT.

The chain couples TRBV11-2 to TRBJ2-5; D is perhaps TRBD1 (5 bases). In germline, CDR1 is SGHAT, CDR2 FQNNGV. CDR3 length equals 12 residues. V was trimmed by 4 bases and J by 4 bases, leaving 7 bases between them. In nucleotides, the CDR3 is TGTGCCAGCAGCTCTGACAGAGAGACCCAGTACTTC. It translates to CASSSDRETQYF.